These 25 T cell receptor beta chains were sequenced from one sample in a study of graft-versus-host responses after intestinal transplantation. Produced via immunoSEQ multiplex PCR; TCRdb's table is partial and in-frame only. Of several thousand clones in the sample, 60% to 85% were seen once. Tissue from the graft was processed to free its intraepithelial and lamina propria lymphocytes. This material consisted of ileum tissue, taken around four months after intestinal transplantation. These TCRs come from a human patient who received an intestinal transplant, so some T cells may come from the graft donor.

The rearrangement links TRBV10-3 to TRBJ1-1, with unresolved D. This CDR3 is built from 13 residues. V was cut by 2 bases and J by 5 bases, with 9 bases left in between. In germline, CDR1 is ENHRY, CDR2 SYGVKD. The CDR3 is CAISEERGTEAFF. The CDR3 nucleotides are TGTGCCATCAGTGAGGAACGAGGAACTGAAGCTTTCTTT.

The CDR3 region has the DNA TGCGCCAGCAGCTTGGCAGGTCAGAACCCCTACGAGCAGTACTTC. Translated, it gives CASSLAGQNPYEQYF. The rearrangement joins TRBV5-1 to TRBJ2-7; D uncertain. V was pared by 0 bases and J by 2 bases, with 12 bases between. This CDR3 is 15 amino acids long. Germline values: CDR1 SGHRS, CDR2 YFSETQ.

The CDR3 is CASSPLVGKVPYSYEQYF. Here the CDR3 DNA reads TGTGCCAGCAGCCCTTTGGTCGGTAAGGTACCTTACTCCTACGAGCAGTACTTC. The chain carries TRBV11-2 and TRBJ2-7; no firm D call. The CDR3 length is 18 residues. Germline V gene data show CDR1 as SGHAT and CDR2 as FQNNGV. Deletions cut 5 bases from V and 0 bases from J, with 23 bases between.

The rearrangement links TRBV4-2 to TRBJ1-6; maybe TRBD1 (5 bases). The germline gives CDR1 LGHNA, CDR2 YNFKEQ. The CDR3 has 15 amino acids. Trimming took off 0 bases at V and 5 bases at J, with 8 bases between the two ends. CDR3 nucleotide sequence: TGTGCCAGCAGCCAAGAGGGGGTAAATAATTCACCCCTCCACTTT. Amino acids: CASSQEGVNNSPLHF.

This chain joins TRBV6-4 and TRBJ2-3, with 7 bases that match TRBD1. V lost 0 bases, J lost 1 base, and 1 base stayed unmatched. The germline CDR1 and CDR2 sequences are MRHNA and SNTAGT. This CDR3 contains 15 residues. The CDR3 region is CASSDSQGGTDTQYF. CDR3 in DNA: TGTGCCAGCAGTGACTCGCAGGGGGGCACAGATACGCAGTATTTT.

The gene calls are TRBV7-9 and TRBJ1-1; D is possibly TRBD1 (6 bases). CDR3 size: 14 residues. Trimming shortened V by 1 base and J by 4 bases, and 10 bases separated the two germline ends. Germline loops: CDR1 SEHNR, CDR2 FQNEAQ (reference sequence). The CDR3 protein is CASSLGIGGTEAFF. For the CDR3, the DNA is TGTGCCAGCAGCTTAGGTATAGGGGGCACTGAAGCTTTCTTT.

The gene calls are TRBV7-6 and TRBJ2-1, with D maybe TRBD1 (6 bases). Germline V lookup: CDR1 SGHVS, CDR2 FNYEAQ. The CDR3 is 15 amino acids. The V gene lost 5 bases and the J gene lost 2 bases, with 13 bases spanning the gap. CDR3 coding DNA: TGTGCCAGCAGCCCGGTACAGGGAACCTACAATGAGCAGTTCTTC. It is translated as CASSPVQGTYNEQFF.

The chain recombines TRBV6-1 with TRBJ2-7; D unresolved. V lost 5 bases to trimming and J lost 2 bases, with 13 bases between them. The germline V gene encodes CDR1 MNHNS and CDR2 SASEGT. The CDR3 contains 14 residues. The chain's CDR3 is CASSFSLLPYEQYF. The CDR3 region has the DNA TGTGCCAGCAGTTTCTCCCTACTACCCTACGAGCAGTACTTC.

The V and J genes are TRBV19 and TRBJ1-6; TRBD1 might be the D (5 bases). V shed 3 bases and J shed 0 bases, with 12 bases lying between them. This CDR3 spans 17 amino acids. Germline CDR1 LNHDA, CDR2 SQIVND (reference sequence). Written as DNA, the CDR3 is TGTGCCAGTAGTATGCGGATCAGGGTCTCCTATAATTCACCCCTCCACTTT. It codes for CASSMRIRVSYNSPLHF.

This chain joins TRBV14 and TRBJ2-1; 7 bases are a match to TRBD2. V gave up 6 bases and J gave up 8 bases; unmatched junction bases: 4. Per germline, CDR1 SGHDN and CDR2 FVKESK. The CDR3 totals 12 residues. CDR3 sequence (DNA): TGTGCCAGCAGTATGGGAGGGTATGAGCAGTTCTTC. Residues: CASSMGGYEQFF. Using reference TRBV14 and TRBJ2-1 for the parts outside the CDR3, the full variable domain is EAGVTQFPSHSVIEKGQTVTLRCDPISGHDNLYWYRRVMGKEIKFLLHFVKESKQDESGMPNNRFLAERTGGTYSTLKVQPAELEDSGVYFCASSMGGYEQFFGPGTRLTVL.

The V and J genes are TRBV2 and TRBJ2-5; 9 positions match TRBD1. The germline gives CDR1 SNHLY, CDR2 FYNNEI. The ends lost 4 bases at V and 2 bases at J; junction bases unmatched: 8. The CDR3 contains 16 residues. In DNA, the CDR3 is TGTGCCAGCAGTGTGGGGACAGGGATAGGGCAAGAGACCCAGTACTTC. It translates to CASSVGTGIGQETQYF.

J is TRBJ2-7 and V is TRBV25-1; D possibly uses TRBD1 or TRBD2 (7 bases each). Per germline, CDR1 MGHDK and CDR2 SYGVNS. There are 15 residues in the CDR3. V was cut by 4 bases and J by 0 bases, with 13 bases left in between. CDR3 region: CASSGQGGSSYEQYF. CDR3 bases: TGTGCCAGCAGTGGACAGGGCGGGAGCTCCTACGAGCAGTACTTC.

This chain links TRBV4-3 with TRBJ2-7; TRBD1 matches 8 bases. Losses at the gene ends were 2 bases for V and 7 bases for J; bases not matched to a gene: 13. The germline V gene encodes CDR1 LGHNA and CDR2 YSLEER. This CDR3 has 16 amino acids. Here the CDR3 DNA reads TGCGCCAGCAGCCAATTCCTGGGCACAGGGGGAGGAGAGCAGTACTTC. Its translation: CASSQFLGTGGGEQYF.

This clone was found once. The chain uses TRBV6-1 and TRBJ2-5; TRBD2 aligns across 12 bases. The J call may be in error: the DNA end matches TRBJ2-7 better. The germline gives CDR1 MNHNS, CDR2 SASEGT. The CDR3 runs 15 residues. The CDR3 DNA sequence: TGTGCCAGCAGTGGGTACTCGGGACTAGCGGGCGAGCAGTACTTC. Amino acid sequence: CASSGYSGLAGEQYF.

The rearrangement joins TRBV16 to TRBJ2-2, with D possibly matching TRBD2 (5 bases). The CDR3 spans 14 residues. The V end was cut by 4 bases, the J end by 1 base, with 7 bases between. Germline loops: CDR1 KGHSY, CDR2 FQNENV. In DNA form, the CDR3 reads TGTGCCAGCAGCCCGGACTGGAACACCGGGGAGCTGTTTTTT. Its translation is CASSPDWNTGELFF.

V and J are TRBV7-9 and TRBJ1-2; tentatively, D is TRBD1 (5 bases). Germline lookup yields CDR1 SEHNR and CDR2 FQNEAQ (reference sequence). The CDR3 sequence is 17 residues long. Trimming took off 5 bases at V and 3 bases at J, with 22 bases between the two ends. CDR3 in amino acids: CASSPEGIRKTDYGYTF. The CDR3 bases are TGTGCCAGCAGCCCCGAAGGGATCCGCAAGACAGACTATGGCTACACCTTC.

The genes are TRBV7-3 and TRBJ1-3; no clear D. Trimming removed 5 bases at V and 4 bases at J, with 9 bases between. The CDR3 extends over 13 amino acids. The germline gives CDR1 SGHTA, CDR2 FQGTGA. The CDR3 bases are TGTGCCAGCAGCACAAGACCAGGAAACACCATATATTTT. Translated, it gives CASSTRPGNTIYF.

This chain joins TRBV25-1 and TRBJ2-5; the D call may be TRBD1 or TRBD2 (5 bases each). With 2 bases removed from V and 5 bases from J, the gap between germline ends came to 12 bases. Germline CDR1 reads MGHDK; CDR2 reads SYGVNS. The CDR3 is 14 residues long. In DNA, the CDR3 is TGTGCCAGCAGTGAACCGGGGCAGGGTGAGACCCAGTACTTC. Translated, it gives CASSEPGQGETQYF.

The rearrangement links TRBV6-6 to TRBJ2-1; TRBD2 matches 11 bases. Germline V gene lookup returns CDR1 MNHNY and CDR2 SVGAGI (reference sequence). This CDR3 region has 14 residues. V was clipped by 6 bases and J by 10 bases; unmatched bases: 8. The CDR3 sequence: CASSYDRLAGEQFF. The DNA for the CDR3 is TGTGCCAGCAGCTACGATAGACTAGCGGGGGAGCAGTTCTTC.

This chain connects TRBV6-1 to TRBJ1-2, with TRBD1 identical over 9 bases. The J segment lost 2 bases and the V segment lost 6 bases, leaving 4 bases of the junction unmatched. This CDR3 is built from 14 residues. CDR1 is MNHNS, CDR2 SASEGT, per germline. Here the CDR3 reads CASRTGQGNYGYTF. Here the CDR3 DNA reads TGTGCCAGCAGAACAGGACAGGGGAACTATGGCTACACCTTC.

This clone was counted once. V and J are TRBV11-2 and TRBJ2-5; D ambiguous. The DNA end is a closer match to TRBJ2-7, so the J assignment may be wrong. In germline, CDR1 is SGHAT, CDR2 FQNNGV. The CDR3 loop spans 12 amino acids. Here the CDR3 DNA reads TGTGCCAGCAGCCTAAACTCCTACGAGCAGTACTTC. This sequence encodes CASSLNSYEQYF.

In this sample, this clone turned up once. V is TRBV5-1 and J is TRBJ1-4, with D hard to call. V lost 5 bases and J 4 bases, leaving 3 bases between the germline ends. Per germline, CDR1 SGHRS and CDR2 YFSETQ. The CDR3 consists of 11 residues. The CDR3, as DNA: TGCGCCAGCAGGCTTAATGAAAAACTGTTTTTT. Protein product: CASRLNEKLFF.

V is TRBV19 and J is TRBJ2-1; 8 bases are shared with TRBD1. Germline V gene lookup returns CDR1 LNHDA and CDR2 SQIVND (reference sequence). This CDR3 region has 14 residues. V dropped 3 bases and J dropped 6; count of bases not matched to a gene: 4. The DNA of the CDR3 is TGTGCCAGTAGTATCGAGGACAGGGCCAATGAGCAGTTCTTC. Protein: CASSIEDRANEQFF.

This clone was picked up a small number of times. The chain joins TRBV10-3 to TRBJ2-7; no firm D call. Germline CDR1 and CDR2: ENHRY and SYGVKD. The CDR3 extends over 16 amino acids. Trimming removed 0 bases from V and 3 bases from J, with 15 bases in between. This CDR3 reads CAISESFVTPDYEQYF. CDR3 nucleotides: TGTGCCATCAGTGAGTCGTTCGTGACTCCAGACTACGAGCAGTACTTC.

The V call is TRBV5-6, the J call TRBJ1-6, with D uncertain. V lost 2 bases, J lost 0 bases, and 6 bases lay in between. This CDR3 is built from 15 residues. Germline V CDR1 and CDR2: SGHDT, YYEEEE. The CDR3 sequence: CASSFYSSYNSPLHF. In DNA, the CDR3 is TGTGCCAGCAGCTTTTATAGCTCCTATAATTCACCCCTCCACTTT.